The T cell receptor (beta chain) described here comes from a study of CD8+ T cells in alopecia areata. At the level of the study: Patients in the study were on tofacitinib for 6 to 18 months, then off it for 6 months. Scoring treated patients' severity relied on the percentage of scalp area affected.

The treatment is: oral pan-JAK inhibitor, 5-10 mg twice daily. Sampling of alopecia areata patients yielded lesional scalp punch biopsies as well as peripheral blood. Sorted populations comprised CD4+ and CD8+ T cells obtained from PBMCs. As the sequencing template, cDNA was produced by extracting RNA and reverse transcribing it. Measured with immunoSEQ multiplex PCR; TCRdb has only the in-frame clones, and not every one. The table has roughly 200,000 clones, 35% to 45% seen once. The CDR3 is made up of 15 amino acids. Germline CDR1 reads SNHLY; CDR2 reads FYNNEI. Trimming took 1 base from V and 0 from J, leaving 7 bases between them.

The receptor was derived from a human donor with alopecia areata. V gene TRBV2 combines with J gene TRBJ1-5; D is ambiguous. The source material was CD4+ T cells sorted from blood, sampled at roughly week 30, from a patient treated with tofacitinib. This CDR3 is CASSEDRHSNQPQHF. The CDR3, as DNA: TGTGCCAGCAGTGAAGACCGGCATAGCAATCAGCCCCAGCATTTT.